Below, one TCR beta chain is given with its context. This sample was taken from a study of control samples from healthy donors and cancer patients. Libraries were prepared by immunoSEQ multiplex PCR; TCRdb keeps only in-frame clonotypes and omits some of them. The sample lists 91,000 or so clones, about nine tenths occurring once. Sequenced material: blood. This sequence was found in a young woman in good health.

CDR3 sequence: CASSQGLVSYNEQFF. The CDR3 DNA follows: TGTGCCAGCAGCCAAGGTCTAGTTAGCTACAATGAGCAGTTCTTC. The chain combines TRBV3-1 (or the pseudogene TRBV3-2) with TRBJ2-1; D remains unclear. V was cut by 1 base and J by 3 bases, with 10 bases left in between. The CDR3 runs to 15 residues. Per germline, CDR1 LGHDT and CDR2 YNNKEL (reference sequence).